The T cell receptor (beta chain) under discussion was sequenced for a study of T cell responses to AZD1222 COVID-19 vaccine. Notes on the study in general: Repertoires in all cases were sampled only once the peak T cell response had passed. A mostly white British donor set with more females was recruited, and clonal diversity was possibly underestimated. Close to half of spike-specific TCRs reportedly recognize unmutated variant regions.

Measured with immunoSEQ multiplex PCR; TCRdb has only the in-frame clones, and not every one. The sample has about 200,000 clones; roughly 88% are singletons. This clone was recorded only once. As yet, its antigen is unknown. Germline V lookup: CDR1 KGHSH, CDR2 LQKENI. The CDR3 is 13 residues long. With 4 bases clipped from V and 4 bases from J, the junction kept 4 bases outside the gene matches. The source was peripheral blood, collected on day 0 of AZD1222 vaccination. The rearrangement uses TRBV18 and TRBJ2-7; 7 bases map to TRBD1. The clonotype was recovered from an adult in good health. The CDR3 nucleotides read TGTGCCAGCTCACGGGGACAGTTATACGAGCAGTACTTC. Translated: CASSRGQLYEQYF.